Following are 31 T cell receptor beta chains from one sample sequenced in a study of CD8 T cells in ankylosing spondylitis (dated 2017 in TCRdb). Library generation was performed with 5' RACE. The instrument given in TCRdb is Illumina HiSeq 2500. The raw public reads went through TCRdb reprocessing: fastp at Q25, MiXCR clone calling, in-frame beta chains kept. Each CDR3 protein gets just one entry, which takes the most common genes and DNA from the rows behind it. The sample table records around 320,000 distinct CDR3 sequences; more than 20% of these occur just once. Roughly 3.6% of the sample is taken by the ten largest. Material: blood, either unsorted or a sorted T cell fraction (not recorded which). All receptors derive from a female donor with ankylosing spondylitis or in good health (not recorded which).

The V gene is TRBV7-9, the J gene TRBJ2-1, with D possibly being TRBD2 (6 bases). The CDR3 has 15 residues. Trimming took 2 bases from V and 10 from J, leaving 18 bases between them. Per germline, CDR1 SEHNR and CDR2 FQNEAQ (reference sequence). CDR3 sequence reads: CASSLTGLGQVEQFF. CDR3 sequence (DNA): TGTGCCAGCAGCTTAACGGGACTGGGGCAAGTGGAGCAGTTCTTC.

The sample holds a few counts of this clonotype. The CDR3 DNA reads as TGTGCCAGCAGCCTGGGACTAGCGGTTTTAGATACGCAGTATTTT. This sequence encodes CASSLGLAVLDTQYF. The gene calls are TRBV7-2 and TRBJ2-3; 11 bases agree with TRBD2. This CDR3 is 15 amino acids long. Germline CDR1 and CDR2: SGHTA and FQGNSA. V gave up 5 bases and J gave up 5 bases; unmatched junction bases: 6.

The sample holds a few counts of this clonotype. The chain employs TRBV20-1 and TRBJ2-1, with D possibly matching TRBD2 (5 bases). The germline V gene encodes CDR1 DFQATT and CDR2 SNEGSKA (reference sequence). The germline V and J ends were trimmed by 0 bases and 7 bases, with 22 bases remaining between them. This CDR3 region has 17 residues. The CDR3 here is CSARDMHGKDLGNEQFF. CDR3 in DNA: TGCAGTGCTAGAGATATGCATGGCAAGGACTTGGGGAATGAGCAGTTCTTC.

This clonotype was detected only a few times. The chain has TRBV7-9 and TRBJ2-7; 7 positions match TRBD1. After removal of 5 bases from V and 6 bases from J, the junction contained 10 bases not matched to a gene. Germline V gene lookup returns CDR1 SEHNR and CDR2 FQNEAQ (reference sequence). This CDR3 is 14 amino acids long. The CDR3 nucleotides are TGTGCCAGCAGCCCTCGTGAGGGGGCGGGCGAGCAGTACTTC. Its translation: CASSPREGAGEQYF.

The V and J genes are TRBV20-1 and TRBJ2-3; weak D call: TRBD2 (6 bases). V lost 7 bases to trimming and J lost 2 bases, with 16 bases between them. The CDR3 is made up of 14 amino acids. Germline assignment: CDR1 DFQATT and CDR2 SNEGSKA (reference sequence). CDR3 DNA: TGCAGTGTTAGGGGAGCGGGCTACACAGATACGCAGTATTTT. Its protein is CSVRGAGYTDTQYF.

The rearrangement joins TRBV20-1 to TRBJ2-5; D is undetermined. With 4 bases removed from V and 5 bases from J, the gap between germline ends came to 8 bases. Germline V gene data show CDR1 as DFQATT and CDR2 as SNEGSKA (reference sequence). The CDR3 spans 11 residues. CDR3 in amino acids: CSAIGYETQYF. The CDR3 DNA follows: TGCAGTGCTATTGGCTATGAGACCCAGTACTTC.

The chain couples TRBV6-1 to TRBJ2-1, with D unresolved. CDR1 and CDR2 from the germline V gene are MNHNS and SASEGT. This CDR3 has 13 amino acids. V was clipped by 6 bases and J by 7 bases, with 13 bases between them. The CDR3 here is CASRDGVWNEQFF. CDR3 DNA sequence: TGTGCCAGCAGGGATGGGGTCTGGAATGAGCAGTTCTTC.

This clonotype has at least ten counts. Here the CDR3 reads CASSLSGKETQYF. The DNA for the CDR3 is TGTGCCAGCAGTTTGAGCGGGAAAGAGACCCAGTACTTC. This sequence joins TRBV12-3 or TRBV12-4 and TRBJ2-5; TRBD2 matches at 7 bases. The CDR3 runs to 13 residues. With 3 bases clipped from V and 3 bases from J, the junction kept 1 base outside the gene matches.

This clonotype was found a few times. The chain uses TRBV6-1 and TRBJ2-1, with 8 bases matching TRBD2. Trimming took 1 base from V and 4 from J; bases not matched to a gene: 6. Germline V gives CDR1 MNHNS, CDR2 SASEGT. The CDR3 totals 16 residues. CDR3 bases: TGTGCCAGCAGTGAAGGTGCTAGCGGGTATTACAATGAGCAGTTCTTC. Its protein is CASSEGASGYYNEQFF.

This clonotype was counted a few times. The V and J genes are TRBV12-3 or TRBV12-4 and TRBJ1-6, with D possibly TRBD1 on 5 matching bases. CDR3 length equals 15 residues. V was cut by 2 bases and J by 7 bases, with 12 bases left in between. The CDR3 region has the DNA TGTGCCAGCAGTTTATTGGAGGGGAGGAATTCACCCCTCCACTTT. It specifies CASSLLEGRNSPLHF.

This chain joins TRBV4-3 and TRBJ1-2; no definite D call. This CDR3 comprises 15 residues. With 1 base removed from V and 4 bases from J, the gap between germline ends came to 13 bases. From germline, CDR1 is LGHNA and CDR2 YSLEER. CDR3 residues: CASSQGLQRAYGYTF. CDR3 in DNA: TGCGCCAGCAGCCAAGGGCTCCAACGGGCCTATGGCTACACCTTC.

The table lists this clonotype with many counts. The chain links TRBV7-2 to TRBJ2-3; 7 nucleotides line up with TRBD1. CDR3 size: 14 residues. Germline assignment: CDR1 SGHTA and CDR2 FQGNSA. V lost 2 bases to trimming and J lost 7 bases; unmatched junction nucleotides: 6. CDR3 nucleotide sequence: TGTGCCAGCAGCTTAAATAAGGGGGCGTATACGCAGTATTTT. This encodes CASSLNKGAYTQYF.

This clonotype was detected ten times or more. V usage is TRBV29-1 and J usage is TRBJ2-1; 7 bases are a match to TRBD2. With 6 bases clipped from V and 1 base from J, the junction kept 12 bases outside the gene matches. The CDR3 runs 16 residues. Per germline, CDR1 SQVTM and CDR2 ANQGSEA. Here the CDR3 DNA reads TGCAGCGTCCAAGGGGCGGGAGAGGGGTCCTACAATGAGCAGTTCTTC. Translating it yields CSVQGAGEGSYNEQFF.

This clonotype was recorded a few times. The rearrangement uses TRBV6-5 and TRBJ2-1; TRBD1 matches at 7 bases. Germline V gene lookup returns CDR1 MNHEY and CDR2 SVGAGI. Germline trimming cut 0 bases from V and 5 bases from J; bases unmatched to any gene: 7. This CDR3 contains 16 residues. In DNA form, the CDR3 reads TGTGCCAGCAGTTACTCGGGACAGCCTACGAACAATGAGCAGTTCTTC. It codes for CASSYSGQPTNNEQFF.

This clonotype was seen more than once but under ten times. The chain has TRBV6-1 and TRBJ1-1; 8 nucleotides agree with TRBD1. The CDR3 is 15 amino acids. The V segment lost 6 bases and the J segment 5 bases; nucleotides outside the gene matches: 11. Germline CDR1 is MNHNS and CDR2 is SASEGT. The CDR3 region is CASRPTQGAWTEAFF. The CDR3 DNA sequence: TGTGCCAGCAGACCCACGCAGGGGGCTTGGACTGAAGCTTTCTTT.

This clonotype was counted many times. The CDR3 bases are TGTGCCAGCAGTTTCGAGGGAAGACGGACTGAAGCTTTCTTT. Translating gives CASSFEGRRTEAFF. The V call is TRBV12-3 or TRBV12-4, the J call TRBJ1-1; D call uncertain. The CDR3 sequence is 14 residues long. V lost 3 bases, J lost 5 bases, and 13 bases lay in between.

This clonotype came up a few times. The chain carries TRBV25-1 and TRBJ2-2; D may be TRBD1 (6 bases). The germline V gene encodes CDR1 MGHDK and CDR2 SYGVNS. V dropped 4 bases and J dropped 6 bases, with 12 bases sitting between them. The CDR3 has 14 residues. The CDR3 coding sequence is TGTGCCAGCAGTGCAAGGGGGTCCGCCGGGGAGCTGTTTTTT. Translated, it gives CASSARGSAGELFF. Drawing the rest from reference TRBV25-1 and TRBJ2-2, the complete variable domain is EADIYQTPRYLVIGTGKKITLECSQTMGHDKMYWYQQDPGMELHLIHYSYGVNSTEKGDLSSESTVSRIRTEHFPLTLESARPSHTSQYLCASSARGSAGELFFGEGSRLTVL.

The rearrangement uses TRBV29-1 and TRBJ2-5, with a possible D match to TRBD2 (5 bases). Germline V gene sequence: CDR1 SQVTM, CDR2 ANQGSEA. The V end lost 3 bases, the J end lost 7 bases, and 18 bases lay between the germline ends. The CDR3 is made up of 14 amino acids. The CDR3 here is CSVEIGERPGTQYF. The DNA of the CDR3 is TGCAGCGTTGAGATCGGGGAACGGCCGGGGACCCAGTACTTC.

The rearrangement joins TRBV7-3 to TRBJ2-5; TRBD1 might be the D (5 bases). The CDR3 runs 13 residues. Germline CDR1 SGHTA, CDR2 FQGTGA. V gave up 1 base and J gave up 3 bases, with 6 bases separating them. As DNA, the CDR3 is TGTGCCAGCAGCTTAAGCAGGGAAGAGACCCAGTACTTC. Protein sequence: CASSLSREETQYF.

The chain carries TRBV6-5 and TRBJ1-4; D unclear. The CDR3 spans 13 residues. CDR1 MNHEY and CDR2 SVGAGI come from the germline V gene. V lost 4 bases to trimming and J lost 3 bases, with 6 bases between them. The CDR3 DNA reads TGTGCCAGCAGTTTGGGTTCTAATGAAAAACTGTTTTTT. It codes for CASSLGSNEKLFF.

The rearrangement links TRBV27 to TRBJ1-2; D gene unclear. The CDR3 has 13 residues. Germline values: CDR1 MNHEY, CDR2 SMNVEV (reference sequence). Trimming removed 3 bases at V and 2 bases at J, with 7 bases between. CDR3 in DNA: TGTGCCAGCAGTTTCCGGCAGAACTATGGCTACACCTTC. This codes for CASSFRQNYGYTF.

This clonotype was counted a few times. The rearrangement links TRBV6-2 or TRBV6-3 to TRBJ2-7, with D perhaps TRBD2 (6 bases). CDR3 size: 13 residues. Germline V CDR1 and CDR2: MNHEY, SVGEGT. Trimming took 7 bases from V and 4 from J, leaving 14 bases between them. The CDR3 DNA reads as TGTGCCAGCAACAAAGGGACTTTTTACGAGCAGTACTTC. Translating gives CASNKGTFYEQYF.

This clonotype was counted a few times. The chain uses TRBV12-3 or TRBV12-4 and TRBJ2-7; 7 bases map to TRBD1. The length of the CDR3 is 14 residues. The trim removed 6 bases at V and 4 bases at J, leaving 9 bases unmatched. The DNA for the CDR3 is TGTGCCAGCAGATTTTCAGGGGGTACTTACGAGCAGTACTTC. Its translation: CASRFSGGTYEQYF.

In its sample, this clonotype was seen many times. The CDR3 DNA reads as TGCAGTGCCACAGGGTTAGGCTACACCTTC. Translating gives CSATGLGYTF. V and J are TRBV20-1 and TRBJ1-2; D possibly corresponds to TRBD1 (6 bases). V was shortened by 6 bases and J by 8 bases, with 10 bases between the two germline ends. The CDR3 is 10 amino acids. Germline V CDR1 and CDR2: DFQATT, SNEGSKA (reference sequence).

V is TRBV6-2 or TRBV6-3 and J is TRBJ2-1; 13 nucleotides match TRBD2. Unmatched junction bases numbered 11, after V lost 6 bases and J lost 9 bases. CDR1 and CDR2 from the germline V gene are MNHEY and SVGEGT. This CDR3 is built from 16 residues. The CDR3 loop reads CASSPRTSGSFSEQFF. The CDR3 coding sequence is TGTGCCAGCAGCCCTAGGACTAGCGGGAGTTTCAGTGAGCAGTTCTTC.

The rearrangement links TRBV20-1 to TRBJ1-2; TRBD1 might be the D (6 bases). Deletions cut 5 bases from V and 6 bases from J, with 13 bases between. The CDR3 has 12 amino acids. Germline values: CDR1 DFQATT, CDR2 SNEGSKA (reference sequence). The DNA for the CDR3 is TGCAGTGCTGGAACAGGGTACGATGGCTACACCTTC. Its translation: CSAGTGYDGYTF.

This clonotype appeared many times. The rearrangement joins TRBV29-1 to TRBJ2-3, with D maybe TRBD2 (6 bases). The CDR3 loop spans 15 amino acids. Germline V gives CDR1 SQVTM, CDR2 ANQGSEA. Trimming took 6 bases from V and 2 from J, leaving 18 bases between them. CDR3 sequence reads: CSVKVGAGHTDTQYF. In nucleotides, the CDR3 is TGCAGCGTAAAAGTAGGAGCGGGTCACACAGATACGCAGTATTTT.

The chain employs TRBV29-1 and TRBJ1-5, with a tentative D call TRBD1 (5 bases). Trimming took 4 bases from V and 9 from J, leaving 19 bases between them. This CDR3 has 14 residues. From germline, CDR1 is SQVTM and CDR2 ANQGSEA. Here the CDR3 DNA reads TGCAGCGTTGGGGGGACTCTTCCAGGAATGCCCCAGCATTTT. The encoded protein is CSVGGTLPGMPQHF.

V gene TRBV7-2 combines with J gene TRBJ2-1; perhaps D is TRBD1 or TRBD2 (5 bases each). Germline-derived CDR1 and CDR2 are SGHTA and FQGNSA. The CDR3 contains 16 residues. Trimming shortened V by 0 bases and J by 5 bases, and 14 bases separated the two germline ends. The CDR3 sequence: CASSLALPRGHNEQFF. CDR3 bases: TGTGCCAGCAGCTTAGCGCTCCCCCGGGGCCACAATGAGCAGTTCTTC.

This clonotype was seen once. The rearrangement links TRBV5-1 to TRBJ2-3; D gene uncertain. Germline loops: CDR1 SGHRS, CDR2 YFSETQ. The CDR3 is made up of 14 amino acids. Deletions cut 4 bases from V and 6 bases from J, with 15 bases between. The CDR3 DNA reads TGCGCCAGCAGCCTCTGGCGGAACGGGGATACGCAGTATTTT. Its translation: CASSLWRNGDTQYF.

V usage is TRBV15 and J usage is TRBJ2-3; a possible D gene is TRBD2 (6 bases). The CDR3 has 15 residues. Germline CDR1 LNHNV, CDR2 YYDKDF (reference sequence). Trimming removed 0 bases at V and 0 bases at J, with 7 bases between. CDR3 sequence (DNA): TGTGCCACCAGCAGAGAGGGGAGGAGCACAGATACGCAGTATTTT. Translation: CATSREGRSTDTQYF.